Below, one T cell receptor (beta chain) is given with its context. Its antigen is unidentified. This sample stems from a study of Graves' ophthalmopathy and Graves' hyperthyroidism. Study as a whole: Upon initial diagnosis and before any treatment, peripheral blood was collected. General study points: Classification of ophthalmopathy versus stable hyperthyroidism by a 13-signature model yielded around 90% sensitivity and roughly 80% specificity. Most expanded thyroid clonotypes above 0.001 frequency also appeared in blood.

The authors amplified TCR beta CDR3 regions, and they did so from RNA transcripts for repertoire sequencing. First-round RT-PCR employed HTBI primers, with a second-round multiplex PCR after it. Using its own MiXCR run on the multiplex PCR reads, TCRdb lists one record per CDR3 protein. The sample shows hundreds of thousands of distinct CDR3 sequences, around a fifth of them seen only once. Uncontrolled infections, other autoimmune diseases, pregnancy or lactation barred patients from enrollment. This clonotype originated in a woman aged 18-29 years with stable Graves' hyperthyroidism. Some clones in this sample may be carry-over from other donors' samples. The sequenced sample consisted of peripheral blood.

The CDR3 region is CASSIEWSGGTQYF. For the CDR3, the DNA is TGTGCCAGTAGTATAGAATGGAGCGGGGGGACCCAGTACTTC. The V call is TRBV19, the J call TRBJ2-5, with TRBD2 identical over 8 bases. The V gene's germline CDR1 is LNHDA and CDR2 SQIVND (reference sequence). This CDR3 spans 14 amino acids. V lost 0 bases, J lost 7 bases, and 4 bases stayed unmatched.